This T cell receptor (beta chain) is drawn from a study of CD8+ T cells in alopecia areata (dated by TCRdb to 2016 to 2019). In the study overall: Treated patients were enrolled in an open-label pilot trial of oral tofacitinib, 5 to 10 mg twice daily, for moderate-to-severe alopecia areata. Tofacitinib was given for 6 to 18 months, followed by 6 months of follow-up off drug to assess delayed response and recurrence. Patients on tofacitinib were biopsied at baseline and after 4 and 24 weeks of treatment, and several of the patients also had a later scalp biopsy. The study used high-throughput TCRbeta sequencing to examine T cell clonal expansion in alopecia areata, in both the C3H/HeJ mouse model and human patients. The RNA source kit depended on sample type: the PAXgene miRNA kit for fixed scalp, the miRNeasy kit for PBMCs, and the RNeasy kit for mouse skin. Human TCRbeta sequencing covered scalp tissue and sorted CD4+ and CD8+ peripheral blood T cells from patchy and totalis/universalis alopecia areata patients and healthy controls. Scalp clonality was compared among normal scalp (n=4), patchy alopecia areata scalp (n=8), and alopecia totalis/universalis scalp (n=8). immunoSEQ multiplex PCR using 35 Vbeta forward primers and 13 Jbeta reverse primers was used to amplify TCRbeta CDR3 regions.

A note on this clone: The antigen it binds to is not known. No base quality values were provided; no much bigger clone lies one nucleotide off.

This sample's time point label indicates: baseline before oral tofacitinib. Lesional scalp punch biopsies and peripheral blood were obtained from alopecia areata patients. PBMCs were separated by density centrifugation and stained for CD3, CD4 and CD8, after which CD4+ and CD8+ T cells were sorted on a FACSAria. Here is what the overall study found, with its caveats: Shared TCR sequences between patients were less evident than in mice, which may be partly attributable to HLA diversity in the patient population. Resident alphabeta T cells in normal human skin are also sequenced, complicating scalp TCR repertoire analysis, unlike mouse skin dominated by gammadelta T cells. Higher clonality and more expanded CD8+ clones were observed in lesional scalp than in normal scalp, particularly in alopecia totalis/universalis, a finding suggestive of antigenic drive.

Via the germline V gene, CDR1 is SGHRS and CDR2 YFSETQ. V was cut back by 1 base and J by 8 bases, leaving a gap of 13 bases between them. The CDR3 has 14 amino acids, counting the end cysteine and phenylalanine. Solely the CDR3 DNA is kept, with 42 bases framed from the first base. Receptor libraries were prepared by the immunoSEQ multiplex PCR assay. For TCR sequencing, RNA was extracted from every sample and reverse transcribed into cDNA to serve as template. First-strand cDNA was synthesized with SuperScript III using a 2:1 mix of oligo-dT and random hexamers. Amplification bias was assessed with a synthetic immune receptor repertoire, and residual bias was removed computationally. Under the source paper's analysis protocol: Raw reads were preprocessed for error removal, and CDR3 was defined according to IMGT conventions as running from the conserved cysteine to phenylalanine. Clonality was computed by normalizing Shannon entropy by log2 of the number of productive unique TCRs and subtracting the result from 1. Whether each scalp clone was CD4 or CD8 was inferred by checking scalp TCRbeta sequences against the CD4 and CD8 repertoires from sorted blood. This immuneACCESS table, as held by TCRdb, lists in-frame sequences with V and J called but not all clones. Of the missing ones, under half trace to an unresolved V gene in checked studies; the others have no known cause. Clonal size and the V and J genes are those of that table, whereas D and trimming came from the DNA. The sample data list about 180,000 clones, and 63% of these were observed just once. The top ten hold 1.5% to 2% of the sample.

The sequence derives from a human donor with alopecia areata. The starting material was CD4+ T cells sorted from blood, obtained at week 0. The rearrangement combines TRBV5-1 with TRBJ2-1; the D segment could be TRBD1, given 6 matching bases. The CDR3 region reads CASSLTGFRDEQFF. The nucleotides read TGCGCCAGCAGCTTGACAGGGTTTAGGGATGAGCAGTTCTTC.